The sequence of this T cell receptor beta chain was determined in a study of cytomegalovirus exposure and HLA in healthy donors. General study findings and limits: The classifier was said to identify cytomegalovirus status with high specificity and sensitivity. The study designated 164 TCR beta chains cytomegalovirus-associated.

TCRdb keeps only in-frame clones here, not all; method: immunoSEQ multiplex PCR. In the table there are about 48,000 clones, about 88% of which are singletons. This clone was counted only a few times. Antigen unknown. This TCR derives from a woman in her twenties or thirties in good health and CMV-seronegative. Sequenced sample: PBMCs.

CDR3 bases: TGCGCCAGCAGTTCGGACAGCCTTGGAAACACCATATATTTT. Residues: CASSSDSLGNTIYF. The chain couples TRBV23-1 to TRBJ1-3; a possible D gene is TRBD1 (6 bases). TRBV23-1 has ORF status, its function being uncertain. The CDR3 is 14 amino acids. V was shortened by 5 bases and J by 3 bases, with 11 bases between the two germline ends.